A single sample is the source of the 15 T cell receptor beta chains below, sequenced in a study of shared clonotypes between healthy human individuals. This table comes from immunoSEQ multiplex PCR, and its TCRdb copy is limited to in-frame clones, with some not included. Of about 1.1 million clones listed, approximately 77% were seen once; the top ten hold more than 0.85%. Sequencing was performed on memory CD4+ T cells from PBMCs. Subset here: CD45RA-negative fraction. The receptors come from a man younger than 35 in good health. Some clones in this sample may be carry-over from other donors' samples.

Regarding this clone: This may be a read error, as it is one base from a much larger clone. The chain employs TRBV7-7 and TRBJ2-1; the D is unclear. The CDR3 is made up of 15 amino acids. V dropped 1 base and J dropped 0 bases, with 7 bases sitting between them. CDR1 SSHAT and CDR2 FNYEAQ come from the germline V gene (reference sequence). The CDR3 nucleotides are TGTGCCAGCAGCTTAGGGGCCGCCTCCTACAATGAGCAGTTCTTC. It translates to CASSLGAASYNEQFF. The full variable domain, its missing parts supplied by reference TRBV7-7 and TRBJ2-1, is GAGVSQSPRYKVTKRGQDVTLRCDPISSHATLYWYQQALGQGPEFLTYFNYEAQPDKSGLPSDRFSAERPEGSISTLTIQRTEQRDSAMYRCASSLGAASYNEQFFGPGTRLTVL.

This chain joins TRBV7-9 and TRBJ1-2, with 8 bases fitting TRBD1. Germline V gene lookup returns CDR1 SEHNR and CDR2 FQNEAQ (reference sequence). This CDR3 is 14 amino acids long. The V segment lost 3 bases and the J segment 4 bases; nucleotides outside the gene matches: 4. In DNA form, the CDR3 reads TGTGCCAGCAGCTTGACAGGGGTAGGCTATGGCTACACCTTC. Translated, it gives CASSLTGVGYGYTF.

The rearrangement uses TRBV2 and TRBJ2-5; D is unresolved. The J call could be wrong; TRBJ2-7 is a better fit for the DNA end. This CDR3 is 14 amino acids long. In germline, CDR1 is SNHLY, CDR2 FYNNEI. This CDR3 reads CASSEAGYSYEQYF. As DNA, the CDR3 is TGTGCCAGCAGTGAGGCAGGTTATTCCTACGAGCAGTACTTC.

The gene calls are TRBV6-4 and TRBJ2-1, with TRBD1 as a possible D gene (6 bases). CDR1 is MRHNA, CDR2 SNTAGT, per germline. The CDR3 runs to 16 residues. V was shortened by 8 bases and J by 0 bases, with 17 bases between the two germline ends. The CDR3 sequence is CASQGRHPSSYNEQFF. The CDR3 coding sequence is TGTGCCAGCCAGGGGCGCCACCCGAGCTCCTACAATGAGCAGTTCTTC.

This chain joins TRBV21-1 and TRBJ1-5. TRBV21-1 is marked as a pseudogene. CDR3 length: 16 amino acids. CDR3 region: CASSKAISLSNQPQHF. The CDR3 bases are TGTGCCAGCAGCAAAGCGATCAGCCTTAGCAATCAGCCCCAGCATTTT.

The CDR3 loop is CASSGDRAYLQYF. The CDR3, as DNA: TGCGCCAGCAGCGGGGACAGGGCATATTTGCAGTACTTC. The chain has TRBV5-1 and TRBJ2-7; 9 nucleotides line up with TRBD1. CDR1 is SGHRS and CDR2 is YFSETQ in the germline V gene. After removal of 4 bases from V and 9 bases from J, the junction contained 8 bases not matched to a gene. The CDR3 runs 13 residues. Together with reference TRBV5-1 and TRBJ2-7, the CDR3 gives the full variable domain: KAGVTQTPRYLIKTRGQQVTLSCSPISGHRSVSWYQQTPGQGLQFLFEYFSETQRNKGNFPGRFSGRQFSNSRSEMNVSTLELGDSALYLCASSGDRAYLQYFGPGTRLTVT.

The gene calls are TRBV7-2 and TRBJ2-1; D possibly corresponds to TRBD1 (6 bases). The germline V gene has CDR1 SGHTA and CDR2 FQGNSA. CDR3 length equals 15 residues. V shed 5 bases and J shed 4 bases, with 15 bases lying between them. CDR3 sequence reads: CASSPTGYRYNEQFF. As DNA, the CDR3 is TGTGCCAGCAGCCCTACAGGGTATAGGTACAATGAGCAGTTCTTC.

The chain links TRBV28 to TRBJ1-1; D is unclear. Germline loops: CDR1 MDHEN, CDR2 SYDVKM. The CDR3 runs 10 residues. V shed 8 bases and J shed 7 bases, with 8 bases lying between them. The DNA of the CDR3 is TGTGCCAGCGGGGTGATTGAAGCTTTCTTT. It translates to CASGVIEAFF.

There are a few counts of this clone. The V gene is TRBV5-6, the J gene TRBJ1-2; the D gene is possibly TRBD1 (5 bases). Trimming left V 4 bases short and J 4 bases short, with 20 bases between. CDR1 and CDR2 from the germline V gene are SGHDT and YYEEEE. The CDR3 has 16 residues. The CDR3 nucleotides read TGTGCCAGCAGCCAAGGTTTTGGGGGGGAAGTCTATGGCTACACCTTC. Protein sequence: CASSQGFGGEVYGYTF. The full variable domain, its missing parts supplied by reference TRBV5-6 and TRBJ1-2, is DAGVTQSPTHLIKTRGQQVTLRCSPKSGHDTVSWYQQALGQGPQFIFQYYEEEERQRGNFPDRFSGHQFPNYSSELNVNALLLGDSALYLCASSQGFGGEVYGYTFGSGTRLTVV.

Concerning this clone itself: The identical CDR3 is also encoded by other nucleotide sequences in the sample. The chain links TRBV7-9 to TRBJ1-5; TRBD1 agrees at 8 bases. From germline, CDR1 is SEHNR and CDR2 FQNEAQ (reference sequence). There are 15 residues in the CDR3. Trimming at V came to 5 bases and at J to 0 bases, leaving 3 bases not matched to a gene. The CDR3 coding sequence is TGTGCCAGCAGCCTGGGACAGGCTAGCAATCAGCCCCAGCATTTT. This sequence encodes CASSLGQASNQPQHF.

The V and J genes are TRBV7-8 and TRBJ1-2; D perhaps matches TRBD1 (6 bases). CDR1 and CDR2 from the germline V gene are SGHVS and FQNEAQ. This CDR3 is 16 amino acids long. The V end was cut by 5 bases, the J end by 4 bases, with 20 bases between. The CDR3 reads CASSPQTLGAGYGYTF. The CDR3 DNA reads as TGTGCCAGCAGCCCACAGACTTTGGGGGCCGGCTATGGCTACACCTTC.

There are a few counts of this clone. V usage is TRBV2 and J usage is TRBJ1-2; 9 bases are a match to TRBD1. The ends lost 9 bases at V and 7 bases at J; junction bases unmatched: 6. This CDR3 has 12 amino acids. Germline lookup yields CDR1 SNHLY and CDR2 FYNNEI. The CDR3 DNA sequence: TGTGCCAGGCCGGGACAGGGCGGTGGCTACACCTTC. As protein: CARPGQGGGYTF.

The rearrangement joins TRBV28 to TRBJ2-7; TRBD2 matches at 8 bases. Germline CDR1 is MDHEN and CDR2 is SYDVKM. The V segment lost 6 bases and the J segment 2 bases; nucleotides outside the gene matches: 6. This CDR3 spans 14 amino acids. CDR3 DNA: TGTGCCAGCAGGAGGACTAGCCCGGCCTACGAGCAGTACTTC. Its translation is CASRRTSPAYEQYF.

This clone was detected a few times. V and J are TRBV28 and TRBJ2-3, with TRBD1 matching 9 bases. This CDR3 comprises 16 residues. Germline CDR1 reads MDHEN; CDR2 reads SYDVKM. V lost 4 bases and J lost 10; bases outside the gene matches: 15. The CDR3 loop is CASSSRGDRDYHAQYF. CDR3 bases: TGTGCCAGCAGTTCCAGGGGGGACAGGGATTATCATGCGCAGTATTTT. The whole variable domain, remainder taken from reference TRBV28 and TRBJ2-3, is DVKVTQSSRYLVKRTGEKVFLECVQDMDHENMFWYRQDPGLGLRLIYFSYDVKMKEKGDIPEGYSVSREKKERFSLILESASTNQTSMYLCASSSRGDRDYHAQYFGPGTRLTVL.

The CDR3 region has the DNA TGTGCCATCAGTGCAGGAAAACGGTCGAACACTGAAGCTTTCTTT. Translation gives CAISAGKRSNTEAFF. The J gene is TRBJ1-1, the V gene TRBV10-3; D ambiguous. This CDR3 comprises 15 residues. CDR1 and CDR2 (germline): ENHRY, SYGVKD. V lost 4 bases and J 1 base, leaving 13 bases between the germline ends.